Below, one TCR beta chain is given with its context. Its target is not known. This entry is derived from a study of cytomegalovirus exposure and HLA in healthy donors. Points from the study as a whole: An analysis that was carried out later associated 16,951 TCR beta sequences with HLA alleles at 0.05 false discovery rate. A later analysis showed that HLA-associated TCR beta chains had undergone more clonal expansion than equally common others. Earlier analysis yielded a pattern in which most TCR beta V segments were productive about 90% or about 30% of the time.

CDR3 length equals 16 residues. V shed 3 bases and J shed 0 bases, with 12 bases lying between them. Germline V gene sequence: CDR1 SGHRS, CDR2 YFSETQ. A multiplex PCR was run with 60 Vbeta primers and 13 Jbeta primers. As processed by the authors: A follow-up analysis tallied tens of millions of unique TCR beta chains, roughly 11 million shared. Some clones are missing from TCRdb's copy, which holds only in-frame ones; the method was immunoSEQ multiplex PCR. The DNA gave D and trimming, while V, J and clone size come from that table. The sample records roughly 88,000 clones, approximately 76% being singletons.

The receptor was isolated from a man aged 30-40 years in good health and CMV-seropositive. The chain recombines TRBV5-1 with TRBJ1-4; D perhaps matches TRBD1 (6 bases). Sequences were obtained from PBMCs. CDR3 sequence: CASSSGGRTTNEKLFF. CDR3 DNA sequence: TGCGCCAGCAGCTCCGGGGGGCGGACAACTAATGAAAAACTGTTTTTT. Using reference TRBV5-1 and TRBJ1-4 for the parts outside the CDR3, the full variable domain is KAGVTQTPRYLIKTRGQQVTLSCSPISGHRSVSWYQQTPGQGLQFLFEYFSETQRNKGNFPGRFSGRQFSNSRSEMNVSTLELGDSALYLCASSSGGRTTNEKLFFGSGTQLSVL.